This T cell receptor beta chain was captured by sequencing in a study of a mutant IDH1 vaccine in newly diagnosed glioma. Whole-study context: The first vaccination came 4-6 weeks after radiotherapy alone, or with temozolomide cycles.

Time point in this sample: week 35, safety follow-up. Topical imiquimod was applied with each vaccine dose, which held 300 ug of mutant IDH1 20-mer peptide. Assay used: immunoSEQ multiplex PCR; TCRdb lists only in-frame clones, some missing. The data show about 32,000 clones, roughly four fifths seen once. Worth noting for this clone: As yet, its antigen is unknown.

This CDR3 region has 14 residues. Germline CDR1 and CDR2: SGHAT and FQDESV (reference sequence). V was shortened by 0 bases and J by 0 bases, with 5 bases between the two germline ends. This clonotype was obtained from a man between 25 and 39 years old with glioma. The sample was PBMCs, taken from a glioma patient whose treatment included an IDH1 peptide vaccine. V gene TRBV11-1 combines with J gene TRBJ1-1, with D possibly TRBD1 on 5 matching bases. The CDR3 spells CASSLAGVNTEAFF. In DNA form, the CDR3 reads TGTGCCAGCAGCTTAGCAGGGGTGAACACTGAAGCTTTCTTT.